These T cell receptor beta chains were read from a single sample in a study of blood T cell repertoires in COVID-19. The method was immunoSEQ multiplex PCR; TCRdb's version includes in-frame clones alone and lacks a portion of them. The table has around 170,000 clones, 89% seen once; the top ten hold about 2.6%. The sample taken for sequencing was peripheral blood. Receptors were obtained from a man aged 60 to 75 with acute or convalescent COVID-19. Both conserved end residues are part of each CDR3. The order of the fields is V gene, clone size, D gene, J gene, CDR3 DNA, CDR3 protein. A D gene is named only where the DNA matches it firmly. Size values are once, few and many counts, or a class for expanded clones, and some rows have none.

TRBV11-2	NA	NA	TRBJ1-2	TGTGCCAGCAGCTTCAGGCCCGCAGACGGCTACACCTTC	CASSFRPADGYTF
TRBV6-2/TRBV6-3	NA	NA	TRBJ1-1	TGTGCCAGCAGCGGTGACCCAAGGCCCCCCGGGAGAACTGAAGCTTTCTTT	CASSGDPRPPGRTEAFF
TRBV27	NA	NA	TRBJ2-1	TGTGCCAGCCGAGGGGAGGAGGGAACCCACAATGAGCAGTTCTTC	CASRGEEGTHNEQFF
TRBV19	once	TRBD2	TRBJ2-1	TGTGCCAGTAGTAGAGGGACTAGGAATAGGGCCAATGAGCAGTTCTTC	CASSRGTRNRANEQFF
TRBV19	NA	NA	TRBJ2-3	TGTGCCAGTAGTATACTTGGGGGGGCCGGTGTAAATACGCAGTATTTT	CASSILGGAGVNTQYF
TRBV5-4	NA	NA	TRBJ2-5	TGTGCCAGCAGCTTTACCCGGACAGAAGCCTCATTTAGGGAGACCCAGTACTTC	CASSFTRTEASFRETQYF
TRBV4-1	NA	NA	TRBJ1-2	TGCGCCAGCAGCCAAGACAGGGTGGATGGCTACACCTTC	CASSQDRVDGYTF
TRBV6-1	NA	NA	TRBJ1-4	TGTGCCAGCAGTGAAGAGCCAGGGCGAGAAAAACTGTTTTTT	CASSEEPGREKLFF
TRBV5-5	NA	NA	TRBJ2-7	TGTGCCAGCAGCTTTAATGGCAGGGGCCTAATCGGGTACGAGCAGTACTTC	CASSFNGRGLIGYEQYF
TRBV7-9	NA	NA	TRBJ1-4	TGTGCCAGCAGCTTACCAGCAACTAATGAAAAACTGTTTTTT	CASSLPATNEKLFF
TRBV9	NA	TRBD1	TRBJ1-2	TGTGCCAGCAGCGTCCAGGGGGCGACCTATGGCTACACCTTC	CASSVQGATYGYTF
TRBV12-3/TRBV12-4	NA	NA	TRBJ1-1	TGTGCCAGCAGTTATCGGGACACTGAAGCTTTCTTT	CASSYRDTEAFF
TRBV5-1	NA	NA	TRBJ1-4	TGCGCCAGCAGCGTCAACAGGGCGGCTAATGAAAAACTGTTTTTT	CASSVNRAANEKLFF
TRBV4-2	NA	NA	TRBJ2-5	TGTGCCAGCAGCCAAGATATTACGGTTTTACAAGAGACCCAGTACTTC	CASSQDITVLQETQYF
TRBV18	NA	TRBD1	TRBJ2-1	TGTGCCAGCTCAGCAACAGGGGATGAGCAGTTCTTC	CASSATGDEQFF
TRBV5-4	NA	TRBD1	TRBJ1-2	TGTGCCAGCAGCATACCGGGACAGGGCTTCTATGGCTACACCTTC	CASSIPGQGFYGYTF
TRBV2	NA	NA	TRBJ1-3	TGTGCCAGCAGTGGGACTCTTTACTCTGGAAACACCATATATTTT	CASSGTLYSGNTIYF
TRBV14	NA	NA	TRBJ1-2	TGTGCCAGCAGCTCCGGGACTGAACACTATGGCTACACCTTC	CASSSGTEHYGYTF
TRBV29-1	NA	NA	TRBJ1-1	TGCAGCGTTGAAGGTAACCGGGGTTCTGAAGCTTTCTTT	CSVEGNRGSEAFF
TRBV2	NA	TRBD1	TRBJ1-2	TGTGCCAGCAGTGAACGAGACAGGGGTCACGGCTACACCTTC	CASSERDRGHGYTF
TRBV4-1	NA	TRBD2	TRBJ2-5	TGCGCCAGCAGCCAAGCCGTGGTTGCGGGGGAGCAAGAGACCCAGTACTTC	CASSQAVVAGEQETQYF
TRBV9	NA	TRBD1	TRBJ1-4	TGTGCCAGCAGCCCCCGGGACAGGGGGAATGAAAAACTGTTTTTT	CASSPRDRGNEKLFF
TRBV3-1/TRBV3-2	NA	TRBD1	TRBJ1-5	TGTGCCAGCAGCCCGACAGGGAGCAATCAGCCCCAGCATTTT	CASSPTGSNQPQHF
TRBV7-2	few	TRBD1	TRBJ1-6	TGTGCCAGCAGCCCACAGGGGGCTGGGGCGTCACCCCTCCACTTT	CASSPQGAGASPLHF
TRBV6-1	NA	NA	TRBJ2-7	TGTGCCAGCAGTGAATGGGGGCAGGGAGCCTACGAGCAGTACTTC	CASSEWGQGAYEQYF
TRBV18	NA	NA	TRBJ2-7	TGTGCCAGCTCACCACTTAGTGCGCCAACGAAGCAGTACTTC	CASSPLSAPTKQYF
TRBV19	NA	NA	TRBJ2-7	TGTGCCAGTAGTTCCTCGCGGACAGAGAGCGAGCAGTACTTC	CASSSSRTESEQYF
TRBV21-1	once	NA	TRBJ2-1	TGTGCCAGCAGCAAACGAGGGGGTGCGGTGAGAACAGATTATAGTGAGCAGTTCTTC	CASSKRGGAVRTDYSEQFF
TRBV4-3	NA	TRBD2	TRBJ2-2	TGCGCCAGCAGCCAAAGGTCCTTTTGGCGGGGGGCGGCCGGGGAGCTGTTTTTT	CASSQRSFWRGAAGELFF